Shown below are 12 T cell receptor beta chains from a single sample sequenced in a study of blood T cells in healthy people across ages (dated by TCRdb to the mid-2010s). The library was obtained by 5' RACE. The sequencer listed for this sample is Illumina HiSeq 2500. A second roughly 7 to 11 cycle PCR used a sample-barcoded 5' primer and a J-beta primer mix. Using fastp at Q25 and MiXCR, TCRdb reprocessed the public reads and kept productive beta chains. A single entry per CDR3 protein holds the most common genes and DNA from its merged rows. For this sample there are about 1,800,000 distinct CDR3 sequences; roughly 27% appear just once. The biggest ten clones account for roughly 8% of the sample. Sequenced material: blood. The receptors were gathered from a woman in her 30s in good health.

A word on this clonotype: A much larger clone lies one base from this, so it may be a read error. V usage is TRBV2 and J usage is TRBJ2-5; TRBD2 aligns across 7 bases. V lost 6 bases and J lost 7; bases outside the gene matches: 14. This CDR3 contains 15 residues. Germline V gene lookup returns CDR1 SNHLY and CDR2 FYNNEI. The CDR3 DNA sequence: TGTGCCAGCAGCCAGCTCAGGGAGGGGCCCCGGACCCAGTACTTC. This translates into CASSQLREGPRTQYF.

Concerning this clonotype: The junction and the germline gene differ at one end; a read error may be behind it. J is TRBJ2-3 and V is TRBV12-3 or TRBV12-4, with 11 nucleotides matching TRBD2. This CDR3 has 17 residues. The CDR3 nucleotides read TGTGCCAGCAGTTTTTCTAGCGGGGGGTCGAGCACAGATACGGAGTATTTT. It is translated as CASSFSSGGSSTDTEYF.

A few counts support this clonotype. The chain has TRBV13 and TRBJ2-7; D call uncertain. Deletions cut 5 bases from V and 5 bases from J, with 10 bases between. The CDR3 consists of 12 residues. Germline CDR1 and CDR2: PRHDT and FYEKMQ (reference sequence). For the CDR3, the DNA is TGTGCCAGCAGCGAAAGGCCCCACGAGCAGTACTTC. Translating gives CASSERPHEQYF.

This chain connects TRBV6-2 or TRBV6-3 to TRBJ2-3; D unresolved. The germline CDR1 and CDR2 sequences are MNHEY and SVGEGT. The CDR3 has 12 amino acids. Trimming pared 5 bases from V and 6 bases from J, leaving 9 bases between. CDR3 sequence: CASSRSRDTQYF. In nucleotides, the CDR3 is TGTGCCAGCAGTCGCTCCCGTGATACGCAGTATTTT.

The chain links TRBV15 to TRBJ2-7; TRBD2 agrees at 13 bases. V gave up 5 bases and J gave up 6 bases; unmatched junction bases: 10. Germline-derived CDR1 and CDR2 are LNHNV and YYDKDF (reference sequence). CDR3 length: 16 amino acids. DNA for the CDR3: TGTGCCACCAGCGGCCGCGGGACTAGCGGGGAGTTCGAGCAGTACTTC. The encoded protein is CATSGRGTSGEFEQYF.

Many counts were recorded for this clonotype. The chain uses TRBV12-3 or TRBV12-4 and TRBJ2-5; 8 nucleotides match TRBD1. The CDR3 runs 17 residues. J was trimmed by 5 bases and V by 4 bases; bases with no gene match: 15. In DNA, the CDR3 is TGTGCCAGCAGTTCTCGTTCCAATTACAGGGGGAAGGAGACCCAGTACTTC. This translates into CASSSRSNYRGKETQYF.

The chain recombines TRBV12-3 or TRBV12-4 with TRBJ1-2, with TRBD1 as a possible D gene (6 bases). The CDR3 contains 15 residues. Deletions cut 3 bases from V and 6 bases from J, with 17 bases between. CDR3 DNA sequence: TGTGCCAGCAGTTTGTGGGGACAAGGAAGGAATGGCTACACCTTC. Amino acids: CASSLWGQGRNGYTF.

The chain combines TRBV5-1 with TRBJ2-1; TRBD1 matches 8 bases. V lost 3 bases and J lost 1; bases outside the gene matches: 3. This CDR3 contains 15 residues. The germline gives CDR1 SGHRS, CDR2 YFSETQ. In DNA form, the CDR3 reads TGCGCCAGCAGCTCGGGACAGGCGTCCTACAATGAGCAGTTCTTC. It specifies CASSSGQASYNEQFF.

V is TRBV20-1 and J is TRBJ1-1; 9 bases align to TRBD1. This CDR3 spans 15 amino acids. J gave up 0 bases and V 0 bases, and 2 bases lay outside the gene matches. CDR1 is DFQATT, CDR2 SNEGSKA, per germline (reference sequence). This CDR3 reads CSARETGGMNTEAFF. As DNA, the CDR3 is TGCAGTGCTAGAGAAACAGGGGGCATGAACACTGAAGCTTTCTTT.

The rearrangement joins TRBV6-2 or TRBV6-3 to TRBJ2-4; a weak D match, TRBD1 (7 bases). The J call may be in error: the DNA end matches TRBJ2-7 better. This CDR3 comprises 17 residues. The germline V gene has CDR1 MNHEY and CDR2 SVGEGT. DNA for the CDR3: TGTGCCAGCGAGCCCTCCACCGGGGCAGGGGGGTCCTACGAGCAGTACTTC. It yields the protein CASEPSTGAGGSYEQYF.

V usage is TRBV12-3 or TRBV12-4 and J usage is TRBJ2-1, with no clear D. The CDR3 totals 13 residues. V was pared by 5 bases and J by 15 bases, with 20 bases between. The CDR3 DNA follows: TGTGCCAGCAGTATGGTCGAACGCCCCTTGCTGTTCTTC. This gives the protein CASSMVERPLLFF.

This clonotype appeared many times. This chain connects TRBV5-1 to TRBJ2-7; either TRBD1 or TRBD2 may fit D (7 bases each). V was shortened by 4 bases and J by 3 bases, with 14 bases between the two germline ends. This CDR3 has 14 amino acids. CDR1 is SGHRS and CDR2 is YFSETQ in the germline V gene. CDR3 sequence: CASSQGGGGYEQYF. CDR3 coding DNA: TGCGCCAGCAGCCAGGGAGGGGGCGGCTACGAGCAGTACTTC.